These T cell receptor beta chains were read from a single sample in a study of graft-versus-host responses after intestinal transplantation. Repertoires were generated with immunoSEQ multiplex PCR, while TCRdb's copy carries only in-frame clones and drops some. The table includes tens of thousands of clones, about 93% detected once. These receptors' targets are unknown. The sample in question was unstimulated CD8+ T cells sorted from spleen or lymph node cells, obtained before intestinal transplant. The receptors derive from a human donor who received an intestinal transplant. Each CDR3 is given with its conserved first and last residue. D genes are given only for firm matches. Where a row states a size, it is once, few, many or the class of an expanded clone; other rows omit it.

TRBV19	NA	NA	TRBJ1-1	CASSIGDTAPEAFF	TGTGCCAGTAGTATTGGGGACACGGCCCCTGAAGCTTTCTTT
TRBV30	NA	NA	TRBJ2-7	CAWSVFGGYEQYF	TGTGCCTGGAGTGTATTTGGAGGGTACGAGCAGTACTTC
TRBV11-2	TRBD2	NA	TRBJ2-7	CASSLGASGPPGEQYF	TGTGCCAGCAGCTTGGGGGCTAGCGGGCCGCCTGGGGAGCAGTACTTC
TRBV9	TRBD2	NA	TRBJ2-7	CASSVGLAGGYEQYF	TGTGCCAGCAGCGTCGGCCTAGCGGGGGGTTACGAGCAGTACTTC
TRBV6-5	NA	NA	TRBJ2-5	CASSLGAGFTQESQYF	TGTGCCAGCAGTTTGGGGGCCGGCTTTACCCAAGAGTCCCAGTACTTC
TRBV5-6	TRBD2	NA	TRBJ2-7	CASSSGTGTRIYEQYF	TGTGCCAGCAGCTCGGGAACCGGGACTAGGATCTACGAGCAGTACTTC
TRBV10-2	TRBD1	NA	TRBJ2-7	CASSEWTGSSYEQYF	TGCGCCAGCAGTGAATGGACAGGAAGCTCCTACGAGCAGTACTTC
TRBV9	TRBD2	NA	TRBJ2-7	CASSGSGPSYEQYF	TGTGCCAGCAGCGGTAGCGGGCCTTCCTACGAGCAGTACTTC
TRBV5-6	NA	NA	TRBJ2-2	CASSLGAGELFF	TGTGCCAGCAGCTTAGGAGCCGGGGAGCTGTTTTTT
TRBV7-9	TRBD1	NA	TRBJ1-2	CASRLTGADYTF	TGTGCCAGCAGGTTAACAGGGGCGGACTACACCTTC
TRBV27	TRBD1	NA	TRBJ1-1	CAPRDRANTEAFF	TGTGCCCCCCGGGACAGGGCGAACACTGAAGCTTTCTTT
TRBV12-2	NA	NA	TRBJ1-2	CASRPPGGGPSGYTF	TGTGCAAGTCGCCCCCCTGGGGGGGGGCCGAGTGGCTACACCTTC
TRBV11-2	TRBD2	NA	TRBJ2-3	CASSLGGGDGLVSDTQYF	TGTGCCAGCAGCTTAGGCGGGGGGGATGGTTTGGTCTCAGATACGCAGTATTTT
TRBV19	NA	NA	TRBJ2-7	CASSIGQGNEQYF	TGTGCCAGTAGTATCGGGCAGGGAAACGAGCAGTACTTC
TRBV11-2	TRBD1	NA	TRBJ1-1	CASSLVPTGGDTEAFF	TGTGCCAGCAGCTTAGTACCCACAGGGGGGGACACTGAAGCTTTCTTT
TRBV14	TRBD1	NA	TRBJ2-2	CASSLTDRGLAGELFF	TGTGCCAGCAGTCTTACAGACAGGGGGCTGGCGGGGGAGCTGTTTTTT
TRBV9	TRBD2	NA	TRBJ2-3	CASSVATASGGRTDTQYF	TGTGCCAGCAGCGTAGCTACCGCTAGCGGGGGGCGCACAGATACGCAGTATTTT
TRBV30	NA	NA	TRBJ1-2	CAWSVSHRNYGYTF	TGTGCCTGGAGTGTATCTCACAGGAACTATGGCTACACCTTC
TRBV4-1	TRBD1	NA	TRBJ1-1	CASSPGTANTEAFF	TGCGCCAGCAGCCCCGGGACAGCGAACACTGAAGCTTTCTTT
TRBV27	NA	NA	TRBJ2-7	CASSLLVGGLDEQYF	TGTGCCAGCAGTTTATTGGTCGGGGGGCTTGACGAGCAGTACTTC
TRBV7-8	TRBD1	NA	TRBJ2-7	CASSPTGQGTTYEQYF	TGTGCCAGCAGTCCCACCGGACAGGGGACGACCTACGAGCAGTACTTC
TRBV7-9	NA	NA	TRBJ1-5	CASSLGGSHQPQHF	TGTGCCAGCAGCTTAGGAGGGTCTCATCAGCCCCAGCATTTT
TRBV9	TRBD1	NA	TRBJ1-2	CASSVDYRGRRKGGYTF	TGTGCCAGCAGCGTAGATTACAGGGGGCGAAGGAAGGGCGGCTACACCTTC
TRBV29-1	NA	NA	TRBJ2-1	CSVEEGRVTYNEQFF	TGCAGCGTTGAAGAGGGCAGGGTGACCTACAATGAGCAGTTCTTC
TRBV13	NA	NA	TRBJ1-5	CASSLGRGGNQPQHF	TGTGCCAGCAGCTTAGGCAGGGGAGGGAATCAGCCCCAGCATTTT
TRBV6-5	NA	NA	TRBJ1-1	CASRQMNTEAFF	TGTGCCAGCAGACAGATGAACACTGAAGCTTTCTTT
TRBV27	NA	NA	TRBJ1-1	CASMAGTEAFF	TGTGCCAGCATGGCGGGCACTGAAGCTTTCTTT
TRBV7-8	NA	NA	TRBJ1-5	CASSPAGSVLNQPQHF	TGTGCCAGCAGCCCGGCCGGGTCGGTCCTAAATCAGCCCCAGCATTTT
TRBV27	NA	NA	TRBJ1-5	CASSLYGGNQPQHF	TGTGCCAGCAGTTTATACGGAGGCAATCAGCCCCAGCATTTT
TRBV5-8	TRBD1	NA	TRBJ2-5	CASSLGLTTGPQETQYF	TGTGCCAGCAGCTTGGGGCTAACGACAGGGCCCCAAGAGACCCAGTACTTC
TRBV4-3	TRBD1	NA	TRBJ1-2	CASSQDLTGGAEGYTF	TGCGCCAGCAGCCAAGACTTGACAGGGGGCGCGGAAGGCTACACCTTC
TRBV7-8	NA	NA	TRBJ1-1	CASSTRLGGDTEAFF	TGTGCCAGCAGCACTAGATTGGGAGGGGACACTGAAGCTTTCTTT
TRBV4-1	TRBD2	NA	TRBJ2-7	CASSQDPGLAGGPYEQYF	TGCGCCAGCAGCCAAGATCCTGGACTAGCGGGGGGCCCGTACGAGCAGTACTTC
TRBV13	NA	NA	TRBJ1-1	CASLWGGAQNTEAFF	TGTGCCAGCCTGTGGGGGGGGGCGCAGAACACTGAAGCTTTCTTT
TRBV7-6	NA	NA	TRBJ2-7	CASSLAAGGEQYF	TGTGCCAGCAGCTTAGCCGCCGGAGGGGAGCAGTACTTC
TRBV9	TRBD1	NA	TRBJ2-3	CASSGEGTATDTQYF	TGTGCCAGCAGCGGGGAAGGGACAGCCACAGATACGCAGTATTTT
TRBV29-1	TRBD2	NA	TRBJ2-1	CSVEGLAGNYNEQFF	TGCAGCGTTGAAGGACTAGCGGGAAACTACAATGAGCAGTTCTTC
TRBV6-6	NA	NA	TRBJ1-2	CASSPTDRGYGYTF	TGTGCCAGCAGCCCCACGGACAGAGGCTATGGCTACACCTTC
TRBV4-3	TRBD2	NA	TRBJ2-1	CASSQDRRGGAKGEQFF	TGCGCCAGCAGCCAAGATCGTCGCGGGGGGGCGAAGGGTGAGCAGTTCTTC
TRBV30	TRBD2	once	TRBJ2-3	CAWSKRGGLPDTQYF	TGTGCCTGGAGCAAGCGGGGGGGCCTCCCAGATACGCAGTATTTT
TRBV10-3	NA	NA	TRBJ2-7	CAIGSSYEQYF	TGTGCCATCGGGAGCTCCTACGAGCAGTACTTC
TRBV4-2	TRBD2	NA	TRBJ2-3	CASSLGLAGSTDTQYF	TGTGCCAGCAGCCTGGGACTAGCGGGAAGCACAGATACGCAGTATTTT
TRBV2	TRBD2	NA	TRBJ2-1	CASRGQTSGGAIEQFF	TGTGCCAGCAGAGGCCAGACTAGCGGGGGGGCCATTGAGCAGTTCTTC
TRBV7-9	TRBD1	NA	TRBJ1-3	CASSTGQASGNTIYF	TGTGCCAGCAGCACTGGACAGGCCTCTGGAAACACCATATATTTT
TRBV9	NA	once	TRBJ2-7	CASSAGGTGNLEQYF	TGTGCCAGCAGCGCGGGGGGGACAGGGAACCTGGAGCAGTACTTC
TRBV27	NA	once	TRBJ1-1	CASSLKDIRRNTEAFF	TGTGCCAGCAGTTTAAAAGATATTAGGAGAAACACTGAAGCTTTCTTT
TRBV29-1	NA	once	TRBJ2-1	CSVNSPQDNNEQFF	TGCAGCGTTAATAGTCCACAGGATAACAATGAGCAGTTCTTC
TRBV29-1	TRBD2	NA	TRBJ2-1	CSVASGGAGNEQFF	TGCAGCGTTGCTAGCGGGGGGGCAGGGAATGAGCAGTTCTTC
TRBV7-9	NA	NA	TRBJ1-1	CASSLVYQEAFF	TGTGCCAGCAGCTTAGTATACCAGGAAGCTTTCTTT
TRBV7-9	NA	NA	TRBJ1-1	CASSQNKDRMNTEAFF	TGTGCCAGCAGCCAAAACAAAGACAGAATGAACACTGAAGCTTTCTTT
TRBV7-9	NA	NA	TRBJ2-7	CASSPVGRGSYEQYF	TGTGCCAGCAGCCCTGTGGGAAGGGGTTCCTACGAGCAGTACTTC
TRBV5-5	TRBD1	once	TRBJ1-1	CASDRGLAEAFF	TGTGCCAGCGACAGGGGGCTCGCTGAAGCTTTCTTT
TRBV9	NA	NA	TRBJ1-1	CASSVRGGITEAFF	TGTGCCAGCAGCGTACGGGGTGGGATTACTGAAGCTTTCTTT
TRBV29-1	TRBD1	NA	TRBJ2-2	CSVPGQGITGELFF	TGCAGCGTTCCGGGACAGGGGATTACCGGGGAGCTGTTTTTT
TRBV7-9	NA	NA	TRBJ2-5	CASSPDTSAETQYF	TGTGCCAGCAGCCCGGACACTTCCGCAGAGACCCAGTACTTC
TRBV29-1	NA	NA	TRBJ1-2	CSVEGRYGYTF	TGCAGCGTTGAAGGGCGGTATGGCTACACCTTC
TRBV13	NA	NA	TRBJ2-2	CASSRRGYGELFF	TGTGCCAGCAGCCGGAGGGGTTACGGGGAGCTGTTTTTT